The 27 T cell receptor beta chains in this list originate from one sample, sequenced in a study of OX40 agonist ivuxolimab in advanced cancers. Profiled with immunoSEQ multiplex PCR; TCRdb holds only in-frame clones, not every one. The sample includes tens of thousands of clones, 75% to 95% of them seen just once. The sequenced sample was CD4+ or CD8+ T cells sorted from blood, obtained in a trial of the OX40 agonist ivuxolimab. These receptor sequences come from an adult with an advanced solid tumor such as melanoma, head and neck, liver or kidney cancer.

The V gene is TRBV28, the J gene TRBJ1-5; no firm D call. The CDR3 covers 14 residues. Trimming left V 7 bases short and J 5 bases short, with 15 bases between. Per germline, CDR1 MDHEN and CDR2 SYDVKM. Written as DNA, the CDR3 is TGTGCCAGCACCCCCTTACTAGGGTATCAGCCCCAGCATTTT. It codes for CASTPLLGYQPQHF.

V gene TRBV15 combines with J gene TRBJ1-4; maybe TRBD1 (5 bases). Germline V lookup: CDR1 LNHNV, CDR2 YYDKDF (reference sequence). V lost 1 base, J lost 7 bases, and 16 bases lay in between. This CDR3 has 16 amino acids. The CDR3 DNA is TGTGCCACCAGCAGAGCCCTTTCAGGGCATTCTGAAAAACTGTTTTTT. Its protein is CATSRALSGHSEKLFF.

The rearrangement links TRBV11-3 to TRBJ2-1; D tentatively reads TRBD1 or TRBD2 (5 bases each). Germline V gene data show CDR1 as SGHNT and CDR2 as YENEEA. Trimming stripped 5 bases from V and 1 base from J, with 12 bases between. The CDR3 spans 15 residues. For the CDR3, the DNA is TGTGCCAGCAGCCTCCACGAGGGGTCCTACAATGAGCAGTTCTTC. This codes for CASSLHEGSYNEQFF. The variable domain in full, completed from reference TRBV11-3 and TRBJ2-1, reads EAGVVQSPRYKIIEKKQPVAFWCNPISGHNTLYWYLQNLGQGPELLIRYENEEAVDDSQLPKDRFSAERLKGVDSTLKIQPAELGDSAVYLCASSLHEGSYNEQFFGPGTRLTVL.

The CDR3 region has the DNA TGTGCCAGCTCACGGACAGACACCTACGAGCAGTACGTC. This encodes CASSRTDTYEQYV. The rearrangement uses TRBV18 and TRBJ2-7; tentative D call: TRBD1 (6 bases). Trimming removed 4 bases from V and 2 bases from J, with 9 bases in between. Germline values: CDR1 KGHSH, CDR2 LQKENI. The CDR3 consists of 13 residues.

This chain links TRBV27 with TRBJ1-1; 8 bases fit TRBD1. Germline lookup yields CDR1 MNHEY and CDR2 SMNVEV (reference sequence). After removal of 0 bases from V and 4 bases from J, the junction contained 10 bases not matched to a gene. The CDR3 consists of 17 residues. The CDR3 DNA follows: TGTGCCAGCAGTTTATCCGGACAGGGACGGCGTGTCACTGAAGCTTTCTTT. It codes for CASSLSGQGRRVTEAFF.

The rearrangement uses TRBV7-6 and TRBJ2-5; D gene ambiguous. Looked up from germline, CDR1 is SGHVS and CDR2 is FNYEAQ. This CDR3 region has 13 residues. Trimming removed 5 bases from V and 3 bases from J, with 10 bases in between. CDR3 amino acids: CASSLPLEETQYF. As DNA, the CDR3 is TGTGCCAGCAGCCTCCCTTTGGAAGAGACCCAGTACTTC.

The chain recombines TRBV9 with TRBJ2-2, with 8 nucleotides matching TRBD1. The germline V gene has CDR1 SGDLS and CDR2 YYNGEE. V lost 2 bases, J lost 0 bases, and 6 bases stayed unmatched. There are 17 residues in the CDR3. The CDR3 DNA reads as TGTGCCAGCAGCGTCAATAACAGGGGGGCGAACACCGGGGAGCTGTTTTTT. It codes for CASSVNNRGANTGELFF.

J is TRBJ2-1 and V is TRBV5-6; 12 bases match TRBD2. Germline V gene sequence: CDR1 SGHDT, CDR2 YYEEEE. Trimming cost V 0 bases and J 3 bases; bases outside gene matches: 1. The CDR3 has 16 amino acids. This CDR3 is CASSLGLAGDYNEQFF. CDR3 DNA sequence: TGTGCCAGCAGCTTGGGACTAGCGGGGGACTACAATGAGCAGTTCTTC. Variable domain in full (rest from reference TRBV5-6 and TRBJ2-1): DAGVTQSPTHLIKTRGQQVTLRCSPKSGHDTVSWYQQALGQGPQFIFQYYEEEERQRGNFPDRFSGHQFPNYSSELNVNALLLGDSALYLCASSLGLAGDYNEQFFGPGTRLTVL.

The gene calls are TRBV4-1 and TRBJ2-7; 11 bases are shared with TRBD1. This CDR3 has 15 amino acids. Looked up from germline, CDR1 is MGHRA and CDR2 is YSYEKL. With 0 bases clipped from V and 5 bases from J, the junction kept 3 bases outside the gene matches. The CDR3 DNA sequence: TGCGCCAGCAGCCAAGATGGGACAGGGGGGGACGAGCAGTACTTC. It codes for CASSQDGTGGDEQYF.

V and J are TRBV6-5 and TRBJ2-7; D gene ambiguous. The V and J ends lost 2 bases and 2 bases respectively, with 7 bases between them. The CDR3 is 13 residues long. Looked up from germline, CDR1 is MNHEY and CDR2 is SVGAGI. CDR3 DNA sequence: TGTGCCAGCAGTTACGAAGAGCCCTACGAGCAGTACTTC. This translates into CASSYEEPYEQYF.

The chain links TRBV4-1 to TRBJ2-7; a weak D match, TRBD1 (6 bases). The CDR3 has 15 residues. CDR1 MGHRA and CDR2 YSYEKL come from the germline V gene. The V end was cut by 4 bases, the J end by 4 bases, with 17 bases between. The CDR3 DNA sequence: TGCGCCAGCAGCCCTATACTTTCAGGGGAGTACGAGCAGTACTTC. Encoded protein: CASSPILSGEYEQYF.

The chain has TRBV5-4 and TRBJ2-3; 8 positions match TRBD1. Germline CDR1 SGHNT, CDR2 YYREEE (reference sequence). CDR3 length: 15 residues. V lost 5 bases and J lost 5; bases outside the gene matches: 10. The CDR3 coding sequence is TGTGCCAGCAGGTCAGGGGGCAGTTTGGGAGATACGCAGTATTTT. As protein: CASRSGGSLGDTQYF.

This clone was found once. The chain couples TRBV2 to TRBJ2-3; TRBD1 matches at 11 bases. CDR1 is SNHLY, CDR2 FYNNEI, per germline. With 5 bases clipped from V and 6 bases from J, the junction kept 7 bases outside the gene matches. The CDR3 consists of 15 residues. CDR3: CASSKKGQGVDTQYF. CDR3 sequence (DNA): TGTGCCAGCAGTAAGAAGGGACAGGGGGTTGATACGCAGTATTTT. Full variable domain (outside the CDR3, taken from reference TRBV2 and TRBJ2-3): EPEVTQTPSHQVTQMGQEVILRCVPISNHLYFYWYRQILGQKVEFLVSFYNNEISEKSEIFDDQFSVERPDGSNFTLKIRSTKLEDSAMYFCASSKKGQGVDTQYFGPGTRLTVL.

The rearrangement joins TRBV9 to TRBJ1-4, with a tentative D call TRBD1 (5 bases). This CDR3 region has 15 residues. V lost 1 base and J 7 bases, leaving 14 bases between the germline ends. Germline V lookup: CDR1 SGDLS, CDR2 YYNGEE. The CDR3 sequence: CASSVQGITGEKLFF. CDR3 DNA: TGTGCCAGCAGCGTACAGGGAATAACAGGTGAAAAACTGTTTTTT.

This chain links TRBV28 with TRBJ2-3; the D is unclear. The V gene lost 10 bases and the J gene lost 0 bases, with 8 bases spanning the gap. CDR1 is MDHEN, CDR2 SYDVKM, per germline. The CDR3 has 12 residues. The CDR3 protein is CAIISSTDTQYF. The CDR3 nucleotides are TGTGCCATCATAAGTAGCACAGATACGCAGTATTTT.

The chain links TRBV29-1 to TRBJ1-2; D is uncertain. CDR1 and CDR2 from the germline V gene are SQVTM and ANQGSEA. Trimming removed 0 bases at V and 4 bases at J, with 21 bases between. This CDR3 spans 17 amino acids. The CDR3 nucleotides are TGCAGCGTTGAAGATTGGCGGGGAGCAATGTCAACCTATGGCTACACCTTC. This encodes CSVEDWRGAMSTYGYTF.

The chain carries TRBV27 and TRBJ2-1; 8 bases map to TRBD1. Trimming cost V 3 bases and J 2 bases; bases outside gene matches: 3. Germline V gene sequence: CDR1 MNHEY, CDR2 SMNVEV (reference sequence). This CDR3 is 15 amino acids long. CDR3 sequence: CASSLAGQAYNEQFF. The CDR3 DNA follows: TGTGCCAGCAGTTTGGCGGGACAGGCCTACAATGAGCAGTTCTTC.

V and J are TRBV28 and TRBJ2-3; tentative D call: TRBD2 (8 bases). V lost 2 bases and J lost 4, with 13 bases in between. Germline CDR1 is MDHEN and CDR2 is SYDVKM. CDR3 length: 15 amino acids. This CDR3 is CASSLGTRGPDTQYF. Written as DNA, the CDR3 is TGTGCCAGCAGTTTAGGGACTAGGGGGCCAGATACGCAGTATTTT.

This clone was seen a single time. J is TRBJ2-2 and V is TRBV6-5; D ambiguous. V was trimmed by 10 bases and J by 1 base, leaving 10 bases between them. Germline V gives CDR1 MNHEY, CDR2 SVGAGI. CDR3 length equals 13 residues. The CDR3 reads CAIGPQNTGELFF. The CDR3 DNA reads TGTGCCATCGGGCCCCAGAACACCGGGGAGCTGTTTTTT.

This clone was recorded once. The genes are TRBV5-4 and TRBJ2-1; a weak D match, TRBD2 (6 bases). Germline V gene lookup returns CDR1 SGHNT and CDR2 YYREEE (reference sequence). V was shortened by 2 bases and J by 2 bases, with 23 bases between the two germline ends. There are 19 residues in the CDR3. CDR3 loop: CASSFGALAQESPYNEQFF. The CDR3 DNA sequence: TGTGCCAGCAGCTTCGGGGCACTAGCCCAGGAGAGCCCCTACAATGAGCAGTTCTTC.

The rearrangement joins TRBV28 to TRBJ2-3; D remains unclear. V lost 3 bases to trimming and J lost 0 bases, with 19 bases between them. The CDR3 spans 18 residues. CDR1 is MDHEN, CDR2 SYDVKM, per germline. CDR3 coding DNA: TGTGCCAGCAGTTTTTCAGGATTGTTCGGAGATAGCACAGATACGCAGTATTTT. The encoded protein is CASSFSGLFGDSTDTQYF.

This chain uses TRBV10-3 with TRBJ1-4; 7 bases agree with TRBD1. V shed 3 bases, J shed 4 bases, and the junction held 5 bases outside the gene matches. Germline V gives CDR1 ENHRY, CDR2 SYGVKD. The CDR3 consists of 15 residues. The CDR3 coding sequence is TGTGCCATCAGTGATCCCGGGACAGATAATGAAAAACTGTTTTTT. This sequence encodes CAISDPGTDNEKLFF.

The rearrangement links TRBV10-1 to TRBJ2-3; TRBD1 aligns across 8 bases. Unmatched junction bases numbered 2, after V lost 4 bases and J lost 2 bases. The germline V gene encodes CDR1 WNHNN and CDR2 SYGVQD (reference sequence). This CDR3 is built from 14 residues. This chain's CDR3 is CASSGDRYTDTQYF. DNA for the CDR3: TGCGCCAGCAGTGGGGACAGGTACACAGATACGCAGTATTTT.

The V call is TRBV4-1, the J call TRBJ2-3, with 7 positions matching TRBD2. Germline CDR1 MGHRA, CDR2 YSYEKL. J was trimmed by 6 bases and V by 4 bases; bases with no gene match: 10. CDR3 length equals 15 residues. DNA for the CDR3: TGCGCCAGCAGCCCCCGGACTAGTCTGGGGGATACGCAGTATTTT. It translates to CASSPRTSLGDTQYF.

This chain links TRBV28 with TRBJ1-4, with TRBD1 matching 9 bases. J lost 6 bases, V lost 5 bases, and 7 bases had no gene match. Germline assignment: CDR1 MDHEN and CDR2 SYDVKM. The CDR3 is 15 residues long. In DNA, the CDR3 is TGTGCCAGCAGTCTCGGCCGGGACAGGGATGAAAAACTGTTTTTT. Translating it yields CASSLGRDRDEKLFF.

This chain connects TRBV4-3 to TRBJ2-7, with a tentative D call TRBD2 (6 bases). This CDR3 has 17 residues. Deletions cut 0 bases from V and 3 bases from J, with 18 bases between. CDR1 is LGHNA and CDR2 is YSLEER in the germline V gene. The CDR3 here is CASSQEWGEQDLYEQYF. The CDR3 DNA follows: TGCGCCAGCAGCCAAGAATGGGGGGAACAGGACCTCTACGAGCAGTACTTC.

The chain carries TRBV13 and TRBJ1-2, with D possibly matching TRBD1 (5 bases). Trimming shortened V by 5 bases and J by 5 bases, and 21 bases separated the two germline ends. Germline V gene data show CDR1 as PRHDT and CDR2 as FYEKMQ (reference sequence). CDR3 length equals 16 residues. The CDR3 nucleotides are TGTGCCAGCAGCGGCCTTGTCGGGGAGGGACCATATGGCTACACCTTC. It yields the protein CASSGLVGEGPYGYTF.